Below are 29 T cell receptor beta chains sequenced from a single sample in a study of CD8 T cells in seronegative destructive rheumatoid arthritis. Profiled with immunoSEQ multiplex PCR; TCRdb holds only in-frame clones, not every one. The repertoire holds more than 10,000 clones, with around 83% as singletons. The sample taken for sequencing was CD8+ T cells from blood. All receptors come from a woman between 30 and 55 years old with seronegative destructive rheumatoid arthritis.

This chain joins TRBV6-1 and TRBJ1-2, with TRBD1 as a possible D gene (5 bases). V was clipped by 7 bases and J by 6 bases, with 9 bases between them. This CDR3 is 11 amino acids long. Germline loops: CDR1 MNHNS, CDR2 SASEGT. CDR3 nucleotide sequence: TGTGCCAGCATGCTGACAGATGGCTACACCTTC. This translates into CASMLTDGYTF.

This chain connects TRBV28 to TRBJ1-5, with 7 bases identical to TRBD1. Germline V CDR1 and CDR2: MDHEN, SYDVKM. The CDR3 sequence is 20 residues long. Trimming took 4 bases from V and 5 from J; bases not matched to a gene: 23. The CDR3 sequence is CASSSERLGGRGLPDQPQHF. CDR3 nucleotides: TGTGCCAGCAGTTCGGAACGGTTGGGGGGCAGGGGGTTGCCGGATCAGCCCCAGCATTTT.

V and J are TRBV4-2 and TRBJ1-1, with D hard to call. Germline V gene data show CDR1 as LGHNA and CDR2 as YNFKEQ. CDR3 length: 15 amino acids. The V and J ends lost 0 bases and 7 bases respectively, with 15 bases between them. Here the CDR3 reads CASSQDLSGLSEAFF. In DNA, the CDR3 is TGTGCCAGCAGCCAAGACCTCAGTGGGCTCAGTGAAGCTTTCTTT.

This clone was detected once. J is TRBJ2-5 and V is TRBV9, with 7 bases matching TRBD1. Per the germline V gene, CDR1 is SGDLS and CDR2 is YYNGEE. The CDR3 is made up of 15 amino acids. The J segment lost 1 base and the V segment lost 0 bases, leaving 3 bases of the junction unmatched. The CDR3 loop is CASSVGGGTQETQYF. CDR3 bases: TGTGCCAGCAGCGTAGGAGGGGGCACCCAAGAGACCCAGTACTTC.

The rearrangement uses TRBV7-9 and TRBJ2-1; TRBD2 is a possible D gene (6 bases). Germline V gene sequence: CDR1 SEHNR, CDR2 FQNEAQ (reference sequence). CDR3 length equals 15 residues. V was pared by 5 bases and J by 4 bases, with 15 bases between. CDR3 nucleotides: TGTGCCAGCAGCCCTCCGAGGCGGGAATACAATGAGCAGTTCTTC. Its protein product is CASSPPRREYNEQFF.

The CDR3 reads CASSSRGIPMGSEQYF. CDR3 nucleotide sequence: TGTGCCAGCAGCTCCAGGGGGATCCCCATGGGGTCAGAGCAGTACTTC. The chain carries TRBV5-6 and TRBJ2-5; 7 bases are shared with TRBD1. CDR1 and CDR2 (germline): SGHDT, YYEEEE. V shed 3 bases and J 11 bases; nucleotides not matched to a gene: 19. The CDR3 has 16 amino acids. Full variable domain (remainder filled in from reference TRBV5-6 and TRBJ2-5): DAGVTQSPTHLIKTRGQQVTLRCSPKSGHDTVSWYQQALGQGPQFIFQYYEEEERQRGNFPDRFSGHQFPNYSSELNVNALLLGDSALYLCASSSRGIPMGSEQYFGPGTRLLVL.

The chain uses TRBV9 and TRBJ2-7; a possible D gene is TRBD1 (5 bases). V was shortened by 0 bases and J by 3 bases, with 13 bases between the two germline ends. Germline-derived CDR1 and CDR2 are SGDLS and YYNGEE. The CDR3 totals 15 residues. The CDR3 nucleotides are TGTGCCAGCAGCGTAGCTGGGCAGGGTGTCTACGAGCAGTACTTC. Protein sequence: CASSVAGQGVYEQYF.

V is TRBV6-4 and J is TRBJ2-3; the match to TRBD2 covers 8 bases. CDR3 length equals 15 residues. CDR1 and CDR2 (germline): MRHNA, SNTAGT. V lost 0 bases, J lost 4 bases, and 3 bases stayed unmatched. Written as DNA, the CDR3 is TGTGCCAGCAGTGACTCCGGCGGGGGGTCAGATACGCAGTATTTT. This sequence encodes CASSDSGGGSDTQYF.

The V and J genes are TRBV27 and TRBJ2-7; D is undetermined. Trimming cost V 5 bases and J 8 bases, with 19 bases left between them. This CDR3 has 14 residues. Germline CDR1 MNHEY, CDR2 SMNVEV (reference sequence). In nucleotides, the CDR3 is TGTGCCAGCAGTGGGTCCGGAGCGCTTCCAAAGCAGTACTTC. Its translation: CASSGSGALPKQYF.

The chain joins TRBV6-4 to TRBJ2-1; 10 positions match TRBD2. The CDR3 covers 15 residues. Germline CDR1 reads MRHNA; CDR2 reads SNTAGT. The trim removed 2 bases at V and 5 bases at J, leaving 3 bases unmatched. Written as DNA, the CDR3 is TGTGCCAGCAGTGACGGGACTAGCGACCACAATGAGCAGTTCTTC. This encodes CASSDGTSDHNEQFF.

CDR3 loop: CASTLPRDRGRGSTEAFF. DNA of the CDR3: TGTGCCAGCACCCTTCCCCGGGACAGGGGGCGGGGGAGCACTGAAGCTTTCTTT. The chain couples TRBV2 to TRBJ1-1, with TRBD1 matching over 12 bases. Germline loops: CDR1 SNHLY, CDR2 FYNNEI. The CDR3 covers 18 residues. V shed 7 bases and J 4 bases; nucleotides not matched to a gene: 16. The full variable domain, its missing parts supplied by reference TRBV2 and TRBJ1-1, is EPEVTQTPSHQVTQMGQEVILRCVPISNHLYFYWYRQILGQKVEFLVSFYNNEISEKSEIFDDQFSVERPDGSNFTLKIRSTKLEDSAMYFCASTLPRDRGRGSTEAFFGQGTRLTVV.

The rearrangement joins TRBV6-6 to TRBJ2-6; D possibly corresponds to TRBD1 (5 bases). Germline V gene lookup returns CDR1 MNHNY and CDR2 SVGAGI (reference sequence). Trimming shortened V by 6 bases and J by 4 bases, and 10 bases separated the two germline ends. The CDR3 totals 14 residues. As DNA, the CDR3 is TGTGCCAGCAGCACCGACAGCGGGGCCAACGTCCTGACTTTC. Its protein is CASSTDSGANVLTF.

This chain connects TRBV2 to TRBJ2-2; 10 bases are a match to TRBD1. Looked up from germline, CDR1 is SNHLY and CDR2 is FYNNEI. This CDR3 comprises 16 residues. J lost 5 bases, V lost 0 bases, and 3 bases had no gene match. In DNA form, the CDR3 reads TGTGCCAGCAGTGAAGCAGCGGACAGGGGGACCGGGGAGCTGTTTTTT. Translated, it gives CASSEAADRGTGELFF. Filled out from reference TRBV2 and TRBJ2-2, the complete variable domain reads EPEVTQTPSHQVTQMGQEVILRCVPISNHLYFYWYRQILGQKVEFLVSFYNNEISEKSEIFDDQFSVERPDGSNFTLKIRSTKLEDSAMYFCASSEAADRGTGELFFGEGSRLTVL.

In its sample, this clone was seen a few times. The chain employs TRBV4-1 and TRBJ1-4; D is unclear. This CDR3 region has 12 residues. Per the germline V gene, CDR1 is MGHRA and CDR2 is YSYEKL. Between the trimmed V and J ends, which lost 0 bases and 13 bases, there was a span of 9 bases. This CDR3 reads CASSQEANGLFF. CDR3 coding DNA: TGCGCCAGCAGCCAAGAGGCCAATGGACTGTTTTTT.

CDR3 loop: CASSEWGEYNEQFF. The CDR3 nucleotides are TGTGCCAGCAGCGAGTGGGGAGAATACAATGAGCAGTTCTTC. The V gene is TRBV7-9, the J gene TRBJ2-1; TRBD2 is a possible D gene (5 bases). The CDR3 extends over 14 amino acids. Looked up from germline, CDR1 is SEHNR and CDR2 is FQNEAQ (reference sequence). Trimming removed 5 bases from V and 4 bases from J, with 12 bases in between.

The chain carries TRBV4-1 and TRBJ1-1, with a tentative D call TRBD1 (6 bases). The CDR3 loop spans 14 amino acids. CDR1 and CDR2 (germline): MGHRA, YSYEKL. The ends were cut back, 1 base at V and 1 base at J, with 7 bases in the middle. CDR3 in amino acids: CASSQGQANTEAFF. Written as DNA, the CDR3 is TGCGCCAGCAGCCAAGGACAGGCGAACACTGAAGCTTTCTTT.

The rearrangement uses TRBV5-8 and TRBJ2-7, with D possibly TRBD2 on 6 matching bases. Germline V gives CDR1 SGHTS, CDR2 YDEGEE. V was shortened by 4 bases and J by 0 bases, with 17 bases between the two germline ends. The CDR3 loop spans 16 amino acids. The CDR3 spells CASSRDMGLSSYEQYV. In nucleotides, the CDR3 is TGTGCCAGCAGCCGCGATATGGGACTGAGCTCCTACGAGCAGTACGTC.

The rearrangement uses TRBV9 and TRBJ2-3, with D perhaps TRBD1 (5 bases). The CDR3 has 15 residues. The V end was cut by 0 bases, the J end by 3 bases, with 11 bases between. Germline CDR1 and CDR2: SGDLS and YYNGEE. The CDR3 region is CASSVVGQGTDTQYF. CDR3 sequence (DNA): TGTGCCAGCAGCGTAGTTGGGCAGGGTACAGATACGCAGTATTTT.

The sample holds one count of this clone. This chain joins TRBV2 and TRBJ2-1; D might be TRBD1 (6 bases). Deletions cut 10 bases from V and 0 bases from J, with 16 bases between. The CDR3 has 15 residues. Germline V gene sequence: CDR1 SNHLY, CDR2 FYNNEI. This CDR3 reads CAISGGQSSYNEQFF. CDR3 sequence (DNA): TGTGCCATAAGTGGGGGCCAGAGCTCCTACAATGAGCAGTTCTTC.

CDR3 region: CASSEDREGIYNEQFF. The CDR3 nucleotides read TGTGCCAGCAGTGAGGACAGGGAGGGAATATACAATGAGCAGTTCTTC. The genes are TRBV28 and TRBJ2-1, with D possibly matching TRBD1 (8 bases). Trimming took off 5 bases at V and 4 bases at J, with 18 bases between the two ends. Germline V CDR1 and CDR2: MDHEN, SYDVKM. There are 16 residues in the CDR3.

This clone was observed once. One end of the junction varies from germline; a read error may be responsible. The chain recombines TRBV4-1 with TRBJ1-2; no reliable D call. This CDR3 is built from 14 residues. Germline values: CDR1 MGHRA, CDR2 YSYEKL. CDR3 loop: CANSQEPIYGGYTF. The DNA for the CDR3 is TGCGCCAACAGCCAAGAACCGATCTACGGTGGCTACACCTTC.

The V gene is TRBV28, the J gene TRBJ2-3; no reliable D call. This CDR3 region has 14 residues. Trimming left V 2 bases short and J 1 base short, with 7 bases between. Germline loops: CDR1 MDHEN, CDR2 SYDVKM. The CDR3 spells CASSLLPGTDTQYF. DNA for the CDR3: TGTGCCAGCAGTTTACTTCCAGGCACAGATACGCAGTATTTT.

The chain employs TRBV6-5 and TRBJ2-5; D is uncertain. Trimming took off 2 bases at V and 4 bases at J, with 8 bases between the two ends. In germline, CDR1 is MNHEY, CDR2 SVGAGI. CDR3 size: 13 residues. CDR3 region: CASSYGLAETQYF. For the CDR3, the DNA is TGTGCCAGCAGTTACGGCCTCGCAGAGACCCAGTACTTC.

The CDR3 spells CASSLLTSGADTQYF. CDR3 nucleotides: TGTGCCAGCAGCTTATTGACTAGCGGGGCGGATACGCAGTATTTT. The rearrangement links TRBV7-9 to TRBJ2-3, with 11 positions matching TRBD2. V trimming: 2 bases; J trimming: 6 bases; junction bases outside the gene matches: 4. Germline V lookup: CDR1 SEHNR, CDR2 FQNEAQ (reference sequence). This CDR3 is built from 15 residues. The whole variable domain, remainder taken from reference TRBV7-9 and TRBJ2-3, is DTGVSQNPRHKITKRGQNVTFRCDPISEHNRLYWYRQTLGQGPEFLTYFQNEAQLEKSRLLSDRFSAERPKGSFSTLEIQRTEQGDSAMYLCASSLLTSGADTQYFGPGTRLTVL.

The CDR3 DNA reads TGTGCCAGCAGCAACACAGGGGGCGGTTACAATGAGCAGTTCTTC. The encoded protein is CASSNTGGGYNEQFF. The rearrangement joins TRBV7-6 to TRBJ2-1; 9 bases align to TRBD1. The trim removed 5 bases at V and 4 bases at J, leaving 6 bases unmatched. The CDR3 spans 15 residues. Germline CDR1 is SGHVS and CDR2 is FNYEAQ.

The CDR3 protein is CASSPNDDRGLRGYTF. CDR3 bases: TGTGCCAGCAGCCCCAACGATGACAGGGGGCTCCGTGGCTACACCTTC. V usage is TRBV7-9 and J usage is TRBJ1-2; 10 bases match TRBD1. CDR1 is SEHNR and CDR2 is FQNEAQ in the germline V gene (reference sequence). This CDR3 contains 16 residues. V lost 5 bases, J lost 7 bases, and 13 bases stayed unmatched.

In nucleotides, the CDR3 is TGTGCCAGCTCCGGTAGAGCTAGCACAGATACGCAGTATTTT. Translating it yields CASSGRASTDTQYF. This sequence joins TRBV6-6 and TRBJ2-3; D gene ambiguous. The germline V gene encodes CDR1 MNHNY and CDR2 SVGAGI (reference sequence). The V end was cut by 8 bases, the J end by 0 bases, with 12 bases between. The CDR3 contains 14 residues.

This chain joins TRBV7-3 and TRBJ2-1, with D possibly TRBD2 on 6 matching bases. Germline CDR1 is SGHTA and CDR2 is FQGTGA. This CDR3 is 16 amino acids long. Trimming shortened V by 1 base and J by 9 bases, and 19 bases separated the two germline ends. CDR3 in amino acids: CASSLMVAAPPGEQFF. In DNA form, the CDR3 reads TGTGCCAGCAGCTTAATGGTAGCGGCTCCCCCGGGTGAGCAGTTCTTC.

The CDR3 bases are TGTGCCAGCACGCCGGGGGGGATGGGAACTGAAGCTTTCTTT. This encodes CASTPGGMGTEAFF. The chain combines TRBV7-6 with TRBJ1-1; TRBD1 might be the D (5 bases). This CDR3 is 14 amino acids long. V was cut by 7 bases and J by 5 bases, with 17 bases left in between. Germline CDR1 reads SGHVS; CDR2 reads FNYEAQ.